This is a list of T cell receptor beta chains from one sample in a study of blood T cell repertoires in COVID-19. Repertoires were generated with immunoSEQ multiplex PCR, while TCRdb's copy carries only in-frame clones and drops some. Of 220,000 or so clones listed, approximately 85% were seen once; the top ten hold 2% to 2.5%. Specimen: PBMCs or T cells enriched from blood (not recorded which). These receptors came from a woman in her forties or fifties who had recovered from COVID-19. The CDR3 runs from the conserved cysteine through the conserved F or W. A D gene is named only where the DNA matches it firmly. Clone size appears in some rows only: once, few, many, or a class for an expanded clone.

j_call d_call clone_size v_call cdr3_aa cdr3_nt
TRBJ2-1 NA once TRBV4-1 CASSHLRVYNEQFF TGCGCCAGCAGCCACCTCCGAGTTTACAATGAGCAGTTCTTC
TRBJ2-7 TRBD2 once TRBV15 CATSSPASGSYEQYF TGTGCCACCAGCAGTCCGGCCAGCGGGAGTTACGAGCAGTACTTC
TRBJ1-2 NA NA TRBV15 CATSRDLRENYGYTF TGTGCCACCAGCAGAGATTTGCGGGAAAACTATGGCTACACCTTC
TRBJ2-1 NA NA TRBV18 CASSAMQGNEQFF TGTGCCAGCTCAGCAATGCAGGGTAATGAGCAGTTCTTC
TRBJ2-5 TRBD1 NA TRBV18 CASSPPGYRQGVKTQYF TGTGCCAGCTCACCACCTGGATATCGACAGGGCGTCAAGACCCAGTACTTC
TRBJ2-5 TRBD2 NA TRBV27 CASSSTSGSYGGPKKTQYF TGTGCCAGCAGTTCGACTAGCGGGAGTTACGGAGGTCCCAAGAAGACCCAGTACTTC
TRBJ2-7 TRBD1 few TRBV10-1 CASSVDRGDYEQYF TGCGCCAGCAGTGTTGACAGGGGGGACTACGAGCAGTACTTC
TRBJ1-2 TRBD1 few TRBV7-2 CASNYGQGYGYTF TGTGCCAGCAACTACGGACAGGGTTATGGCTACACCTTC
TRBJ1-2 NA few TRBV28 CASTSRVYDGYTF TGTGCCAGCACATCCAGGGTATATGATGGCTACACCTTC
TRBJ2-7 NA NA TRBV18 CASSPRTEIYEQYF TGTGCCAGCTCACCAAGGACAGAAATCTACGAGCAGTACTTC
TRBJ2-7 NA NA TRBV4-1 CASSQESGSYEQYF TGCGCCAGCAGCCAAGAGTCGGGGAGCTACGAGCAGTACTTC
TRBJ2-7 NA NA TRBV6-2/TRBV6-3 CASSYPTGENSYEQYF TGTGCCAGCAGTTACCCGACGGGTGAAAACTCCTACGAGCAGTACTTC
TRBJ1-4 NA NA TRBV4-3 CASRLGGLGEKLFF TGCGCCAGCAGGTTGGGGGGACTTGGTGAAAAACTGTTTTTT
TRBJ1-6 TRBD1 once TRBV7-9 CASSLIRDRGYNSPLHF TGTGCCAGCAGCCTCATCCGGGACAGGGGCTATAATTCACCCCTCCACTTT
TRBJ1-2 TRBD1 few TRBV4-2 CASSQVEGGEAGYTF TGTGCCAGCAGCCAAGTAGAAGGGGGCGAGGCTGGCTACACCTTC
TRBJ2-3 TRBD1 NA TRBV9 CASSLLGTASTDTQYF TGTGCCAGCAGCTTACTCGGGACAGCGAGCACAGATACGCAGTATTTT
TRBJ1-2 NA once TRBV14 CASSYQASANYGYTF TGTGCCAGCAGCTACCAGGCCTCAGCTAACTATGGCTACACCTTC
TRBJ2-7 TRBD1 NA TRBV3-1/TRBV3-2 CASRKRLQGLSYEQYF TGTGCCAGCAGAAAGCGCCTACAGGGGTTATCCTACGAGCAGTACTTC
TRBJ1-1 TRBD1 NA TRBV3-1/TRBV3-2 CASSHAGTGTRAFF TGTGCCAGCAGCCATGCCGGGACAGGGACGCGAGCTTTCTTT
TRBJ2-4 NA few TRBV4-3 CASSQDWGGAVAKNIQYF TGCGCCAGCAGCCAAGATTGGGGCGGGGCCGTAGCCAAAAACATTCAGTACTTC
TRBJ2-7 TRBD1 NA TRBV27 CASSAGTGSYEQYF TGTGCCAGCAGCGCCGGGACAGGCTCCTACGAGCAGTACTTC
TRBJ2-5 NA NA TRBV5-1 CASSLAGVETQYF TGCGCCAGCAGCTTGGCAGGGGTTGAGACCCAGTACTTC
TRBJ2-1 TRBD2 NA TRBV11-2 CASSSGTSGIVSYNEQFF TGTGCCAGCAGCTCGGGGACTAGCGGGATTGTATCCTACAATGAGCAGTTCTTC
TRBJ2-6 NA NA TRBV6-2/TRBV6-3 CASSSPGLGANVLTF TGTGCCAGCAGTTCCCCGGGTCTTGGGGCCAACGTCCTGACTTTC
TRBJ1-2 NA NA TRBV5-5 CASSLTGRGGGYTF TGTGCCAGCAGCTTAACTGGACGGGGGGGAGGCTACACCTTC
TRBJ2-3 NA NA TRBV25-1 CASSESRGTDTQYF TGTGCCAGCAGTGAGTCCAGGGGCACAGATACGCAGTATTTT
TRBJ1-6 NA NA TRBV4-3 CASSQDGGGVNSPLHF TGCGCCAGCAGCCAAGATGGAGGAGGGGTCAATTCACCCCTCCACTTT
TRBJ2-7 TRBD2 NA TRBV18 CASSPPLAGAYEQYF TGTGCCAGCTCACCACCGTTAGCGGGAGCCTACGAGCAGTACTTC
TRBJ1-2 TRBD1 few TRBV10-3 CAISEARDRGNYGYTF TGTGCCATCAGTGAAGCCCGGGACAGGGGAAACTATGGCTACACCTTC